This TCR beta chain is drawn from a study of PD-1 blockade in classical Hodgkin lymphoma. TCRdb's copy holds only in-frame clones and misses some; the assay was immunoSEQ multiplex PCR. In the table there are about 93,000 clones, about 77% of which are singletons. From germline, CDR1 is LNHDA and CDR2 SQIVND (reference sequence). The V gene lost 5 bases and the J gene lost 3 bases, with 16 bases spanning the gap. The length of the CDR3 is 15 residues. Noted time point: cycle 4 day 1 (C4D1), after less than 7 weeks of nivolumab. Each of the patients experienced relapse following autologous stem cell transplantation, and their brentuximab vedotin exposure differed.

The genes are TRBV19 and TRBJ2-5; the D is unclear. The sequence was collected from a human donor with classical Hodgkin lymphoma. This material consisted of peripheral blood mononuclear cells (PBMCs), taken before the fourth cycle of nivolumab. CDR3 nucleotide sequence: TGTGCCAGTAGTGATATGAGGCTAGACAAAGAGACCCAGTACTTC. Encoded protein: CASSDMRLDKETQYF.